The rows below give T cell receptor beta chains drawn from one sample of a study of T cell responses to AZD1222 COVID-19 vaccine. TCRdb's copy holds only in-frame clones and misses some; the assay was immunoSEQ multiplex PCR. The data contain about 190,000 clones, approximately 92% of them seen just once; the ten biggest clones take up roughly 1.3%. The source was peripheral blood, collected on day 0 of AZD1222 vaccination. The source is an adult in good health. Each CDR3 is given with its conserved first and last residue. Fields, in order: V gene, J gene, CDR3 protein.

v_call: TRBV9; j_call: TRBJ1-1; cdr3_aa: CASSGGGQVNTEAFF
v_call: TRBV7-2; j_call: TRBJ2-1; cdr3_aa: CASRITGDNEQFF
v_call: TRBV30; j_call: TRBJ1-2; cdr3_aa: CACRGGPYGYTF
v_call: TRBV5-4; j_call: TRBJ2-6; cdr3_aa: CAILAGQVASGANVLTF
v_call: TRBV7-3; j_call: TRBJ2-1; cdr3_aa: CASSLQGGNEQFF
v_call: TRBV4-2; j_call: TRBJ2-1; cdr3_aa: CASSQGAASYNEQFF
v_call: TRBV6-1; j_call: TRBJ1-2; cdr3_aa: CASSERGQGLYGYTF
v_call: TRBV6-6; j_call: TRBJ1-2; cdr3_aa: CASSSSETGAYGYTF
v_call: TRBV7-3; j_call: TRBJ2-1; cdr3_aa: CASSLRLRDRNNEQFF
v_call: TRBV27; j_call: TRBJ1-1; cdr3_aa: CASSRPGGNTEAFF
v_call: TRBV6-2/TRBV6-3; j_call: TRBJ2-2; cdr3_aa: CASSYFAGAGELFF